The next 4 T cell receptor beta chains were all read from a single sample in a study of T cell responses to AZD1222 COVID-19 vaccine. The method was immunoSEQ multiplex PCR; TCRdb's version includes in-frame clones alone and lacks a portion of them. The profile covers 140,000 to 150,000 clones, with roughly 90% appearing a single time and more than 3.5% taken by the ten largest. The specimen was peripheral blood, collected on day 0 of AZD1222 vaccination. The source is an adult in good health.

This clone appeared once. In nucleotides, the CDR3 is TGTGCCAGCAGCTTAGGACAGTTTCGCTCTGGAAACACCATATATTTT. Amino acid sequence: CASSLGQFRSGNTIYF. The chain joins TRBV7-6 to TRBJ1-3; a weak D match, TRBD1 (5 bases). This CDR3 has 16 residues. The germline V and J ends were trimmed by 1 base and 0 bases, with 10 bases remaining between them. The germline V gene has CDR1 SGHVS and CDR2 FNYEAQ.

V gene TRBV11-2 combines with J gene TRBJ2-6; D is tentatively TRBD1 or TRBD2 (5 bases each). The V and J ends lost 5 bases and 2 bases respectively, with 13 bases between them. The CDR3 loop spans 16 amino acids. Germline CDR1 SGHAT, CDR2 FQNNGV. CDR3 sequence reads: CASSPSEGTGANVLTF. As DNA, the CDR3 is TGTGCCAGCAGCCCCTCCGAGGGGACTGGGGCCAACGTCCTGACTTTC.

The V call is TRBV10-3, the J call TRBJ1-1; D is ambiguous. The CDR3 totals 14 residues. CDR1 ENHRY and CDR2 SYGVKD come from the germline V gene. The ends were cut back, 7 bases at V and 4 bases at J, with 16 bases in the middle. CDR3 region: CAITSRGLGTEAFF. The CDR3 DNA sequence: TGTGCCATCACCAGTCGGGGTCTGGGCACTGAAGCTTTCTTT.

The V call is TRBV5-1, the J call TRBJ1-1; 8 nucleotides align to TRBD1. Germline loops: CDR1 SGHRS, CDR2 YFSETQ. V lost 4 bases to trimming and J lost 1 base; unmatched junction nucleotides: 9. The CDR3 is 16 residues long. CDR3 amino acids: CASSTTGGKGNTEAFF. The CDR3 coding sequence is TGCGCCAGCAGCACCACAGGGGGAAAAGGGAACACTGAAGCTTTCTTT.